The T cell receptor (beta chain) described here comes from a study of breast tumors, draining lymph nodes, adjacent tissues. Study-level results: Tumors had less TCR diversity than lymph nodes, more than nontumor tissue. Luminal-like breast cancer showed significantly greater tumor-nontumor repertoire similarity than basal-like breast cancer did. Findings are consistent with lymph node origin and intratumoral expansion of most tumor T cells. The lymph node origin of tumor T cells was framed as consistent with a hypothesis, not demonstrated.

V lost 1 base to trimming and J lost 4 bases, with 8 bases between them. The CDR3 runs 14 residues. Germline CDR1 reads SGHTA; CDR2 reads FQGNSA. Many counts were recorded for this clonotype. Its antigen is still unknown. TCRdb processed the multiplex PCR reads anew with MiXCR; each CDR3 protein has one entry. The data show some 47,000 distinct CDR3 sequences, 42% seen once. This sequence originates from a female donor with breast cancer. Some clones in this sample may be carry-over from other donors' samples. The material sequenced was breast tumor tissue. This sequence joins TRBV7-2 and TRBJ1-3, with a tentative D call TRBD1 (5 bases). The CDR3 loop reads CASSLVTDGNTIYF. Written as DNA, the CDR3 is TGTGCCAGCAGCTTAGTGACAGACGGAAACACCATATATTTT.